This entry features one T cell receptor beta chain sequence. The sample belongs to a study of Ad26.COV2.S vaccination and SARS-CoV-2 variants. Produced via immunoSEQ multiplex PCR; TCRdb's table is partial and in-frame only. The sample consists of 250,000 to 300,000 clones, 70% to 90% of them appearing once. Treatment in this sample: 15 to 20 received Ad26.COV2.S at low or high dose, single or two shots; about 5 received placebo; per-sample allocation not given. After the first vaccine or placebo injection, samples were drawn on day 63. An Ad26 vector was used to express Wuhan-strain SARS-CoV-2 spike as the vaccine. The ends were cut back, 6 bases at V and 5 bases at J, with 13 bases in the middle. In germline, CDR1 is SNHLY, CDR2 FYNNEI. The CDR3 sequence is 13 residues long.

The genes are TRBV2 and TRBJ2-5; no clear D. The receptor was isolated from a person aged 18-65 years who received the Ad26.COV2.S COVID-19 vaccine or a placebo. The sequenced sample was peripheral blood, obtained in a trial of Ad26.COV2.S vaccine versus placebo. Here the CDR3 reads CASSGRPEETQYF. In DNA, the CDR3 is TGTGCCAGCAGCGGCCGTCCGGAGGAGACCCAGTACTTC.